This TCR beta chain appears in the sequencing data of a study of blood T cell repertoires in COVID-19. V gave up 4 bases and J gave up 0 bases; unmatched junction bases: 7. The CDR3 loop spans 17 amino acids. The V gene's germline CDR1 is LGHNA and CDR2 YNFKEQ. Some clones are missing from TCRdb's copy, which holds only in-frame ones; the method was immunoSEQ multiplex PCR. Of around 150,000 clones in the sample, 80% to 90% were seen once. The chain combines TRBV4-2 with TRBJ2-2, with 8 bases that match TRBD1. Sequencing used peripheral blood. The receptor was derived from a woman aged 60 to 75 with COVID-19, enrolled during active disease. CDR3 nucleotide sequence: TGTGCCAGCAGCCCCGGGACAGGAGCGGCGAACACCGGGGAGCTGTTTTTT. Amino acids: CASSPGTGAANTGELFF.